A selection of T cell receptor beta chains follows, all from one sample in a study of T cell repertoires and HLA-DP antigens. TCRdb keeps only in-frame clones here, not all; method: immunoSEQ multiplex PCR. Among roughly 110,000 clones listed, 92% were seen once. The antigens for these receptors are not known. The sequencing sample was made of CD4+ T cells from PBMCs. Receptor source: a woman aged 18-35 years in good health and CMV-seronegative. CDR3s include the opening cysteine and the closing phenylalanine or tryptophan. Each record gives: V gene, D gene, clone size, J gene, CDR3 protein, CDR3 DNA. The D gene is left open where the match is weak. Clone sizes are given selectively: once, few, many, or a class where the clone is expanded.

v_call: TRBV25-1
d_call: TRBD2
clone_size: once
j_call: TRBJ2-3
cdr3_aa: CASSERRGGYSTDTQYF
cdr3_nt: TGTGCCAGCAGTGAACGGCGGGGGGGATATAGCACAGATACGCAGTATTTT

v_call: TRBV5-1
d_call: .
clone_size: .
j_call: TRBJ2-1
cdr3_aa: CASSSYNEQFF
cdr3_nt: TGCGCCAGCAGCTCATACAATGAGCAGTTCTTC

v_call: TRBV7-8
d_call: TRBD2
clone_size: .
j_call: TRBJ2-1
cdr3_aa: CASRGGRLAANEQFF
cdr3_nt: TGTGCCAGCAGGGGGGGTCGACTAGCGGCTAATGAGCAGTTCTTC

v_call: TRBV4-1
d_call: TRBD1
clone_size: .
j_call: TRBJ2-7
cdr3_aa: CASSQGPGTGAYEQYF
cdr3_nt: TGCGCCAGCAGCCAAGGTCCTGGGACAGGGGCCTACGAGCAGTACTTC

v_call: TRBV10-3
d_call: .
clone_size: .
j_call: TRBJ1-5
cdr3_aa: CAISVTDGRYQPQHF
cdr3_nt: TGTGCCATCAGTGTAACCGACGGCCGCTATCAGCCCCAGCATTTT

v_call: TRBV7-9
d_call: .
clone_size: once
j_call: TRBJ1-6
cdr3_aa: CATGKQGSISPLHF
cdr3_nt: TGTGCCACCGGAAAACAGGGTAGCATTTCACCCCTCCACTTT

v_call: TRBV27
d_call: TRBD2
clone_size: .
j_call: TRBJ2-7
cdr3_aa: CASSQSGLVPYEQYF
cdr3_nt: TGTGCCAGCAGCCAAAGCGGACTAGTTCCTTACGAGCAGTACTTC

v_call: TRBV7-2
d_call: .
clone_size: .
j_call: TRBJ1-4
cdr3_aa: CASSPGLANEKLFF
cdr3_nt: TGTGCCAGCAGCCCTGGTCTAGCTAATGAAAAACTGTTTTTT

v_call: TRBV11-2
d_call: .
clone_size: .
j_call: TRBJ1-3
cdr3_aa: CASSSRGPTGNTIYF
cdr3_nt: TGTGCCAGCAGCTCCCGGGGGCCGACTGGAAACACCATATATTTT

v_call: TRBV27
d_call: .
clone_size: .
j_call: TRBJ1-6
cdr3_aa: CASYRDRYSPLHF
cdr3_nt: TGTGCCAGCTACCGGGACCGATATTCACCCCTCCACTTT

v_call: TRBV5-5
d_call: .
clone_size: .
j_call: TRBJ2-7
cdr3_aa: CASSSEPGPNYNEQYF
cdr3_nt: TGTGCCAGCAGCTCTGAGCCGGGACCGAATTACAACGAGCAGTACTTC

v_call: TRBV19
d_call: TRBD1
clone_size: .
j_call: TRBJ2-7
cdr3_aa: CASSSTGTSYEQYF
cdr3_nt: TGTGCCAGTAGCTCGACAGGGACCTCCTACGAGCAGTACTTC

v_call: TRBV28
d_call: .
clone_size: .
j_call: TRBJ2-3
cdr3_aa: CASSGGRAAGTQYF
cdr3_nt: TGTGCCAGCAGTGGGGGACGGGCCGCAGGGACGCAGTATTTT

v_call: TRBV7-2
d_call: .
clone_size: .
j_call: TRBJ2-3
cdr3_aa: CASSYLDTQYF
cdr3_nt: TGTGCCAGCAGCTACCTAGATACGCAGTATTTT

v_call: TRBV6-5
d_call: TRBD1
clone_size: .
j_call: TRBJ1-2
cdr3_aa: CASSYRDRAYGYTF
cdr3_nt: TGTGCCAGCAGTTATCGGGACAGGGCCTATGGCTACACCTTC